Listed below are T cell receptor beta chains from one sample, sequenced in a study of a mutant IDH1 vaccine in newly diagnosed glioma. Their target antigens are unknown. Sequenced by immunoSEQ multiplex PCR; TCRdb stores in-frame clones only, minus some. The profile covers roughly 120,000 clones, with roughly 75% appearing a single time and around 5.5% taken by the ten largest. The source material was PBMCs, sampled from a glioma patient whose treatment included an IDH1 peptide vaccine. These TCRs come from a man in his forties with glioma. Both conserved end residues are trimmed from each CDR3. The size of a clone is reported for some rows only, either as once, few or many, or as a class for expanded clones.

cdr3_aa | clone_size | v_call | cdr3_length | j_call
ASTMDDT | NA | TRBV25-1 | 7 | TRBJ1-2
ASSFQQGGRNIQY | NA | TRBV19 | 13 | TRBJ2-4
ASSIHRDFRSGANVLT | NA | TRBV19 | 16 | TRBJ2-6
ASSLGTTGTGDYEQY | once | TRBV7-6 | 15 | TRBJ2-7
ASRQNRVISPYEQY | NA | TRBV12-2 | 14 | TRBJ2-7
ASSKGQNPYGYT | NA | TRBV19 | 12 | TRBJ1-2
ASSPTGKYEQY | NA | TRBV19 | 11 | TRBJ2-7
ASSSGQGVQY | NA | TRBV7-6 | 10 | TRBJ2-4
ASSVDVAETQY | NA | TRBV9 | 11 | TRBJ2-5
ASSLGREQTGYGYT | NA | TRBV7-9 | 14 | TRBJ1-2
ASSQGDSNQPQH | few | TRBV16 | 12 | TRBJ1-5